This T cell receptor (beta chain) appears in the sequencing data of a study of blood T cells in healthy people across ages. This clonotype occurred once. Its antigen is still unknown. A sample-barcoded 5' primer and a J-beta primer mix were used in a second PCR of roughly 6 to 11 cycles. Template switching added a 12-random-nucleotide identifier to every cDNA molecule. Per-sample output comprised a minimum of 3 million paired-end reads containing CDR3. From the 5' RACE reads, TCRdb called clonotypes with MiXCR, one entry per CDR3 protein. The sample has about 670,000 distinct CDR3 sequences; approximately 40% are singletons. Germline V gene lookup returns CDR1 PRHDT and CDR2 FYEKMQ (reference sequence). CDR3 length equals 17 residues. Unmatched junction bases numbered 11, after V lost 1 base and J lost 3 bases. Findings and limits, study-wide: Unsorted PBMC material precluded a definitive naive versus antigen-experienced comparison.

Every donor gave about 9 milliliters of peripheral blood. The TCR comes from a man older than 75 in good health. Source material: blood. The rearrangement joins TRBV13 to TRBJ2-7; TRBD1 matches at 8 bases. The DNA for the CDR3 is TGTGCCAGCAGCTTAGTTGTCGGACAGGGAGAGTACTACGAGCAGTACTTC. Translated: CASSLVVGQGEYYEQYF.